The 26 T cell receptor beta chains in this list originate from one sample, sequenced in a study of STAT5B mutations in CD4+ large granular lymphocyte leukemia. Repertoires were generated with immunoSEQ multiplex PCR, while TCRdb's copy carries only in-frame clones and drops some. The data show approximately 31,000 clones, 72% seen once. Sequenced material: CD4+ T cells from blood buffy coats. The receptor source for this set is a human donor in good health.

V gene TRBV7-8 combines with J gene TRBJ1-1; D may be TRBD1 (6 bases). V gave up 6 bases and J gave up 0 bases, with 8 bases separating them. The CDR3 has 13 amino acids. Germline CDR1 SGHVS, CDR2 FQNEAQ. In nucleotides, the CDR3 is TGTGCCAGCAGGGGGGCGGTGAACACTGAAGCTTTCTTT. Translated, it gives CASRGAVNTEAFF.

This chain links TRBV7-2 with TRBJ2-2; D is ambiguous. Trimming removed 0 bases at V and 7 bases at J, with 15 bases between. The CDR3 contains 16 residues. The germline V gene has CDR1 SGHTA and CDR2 FQGNSA. The CDR3 DNA follows: TGTGCCAGCAGCTTAGCGAAACCCGCAAACGGCGGGGAGCTGTTTTTT. Amino acids: CASSLAKPANGGELFF.

The chain carries TRBV19 and TRBJ1-4; 7 nucleotides agree with TRBD1. V shed 4 bases and J 4 bases; nucleotides not matched to a gene: 3. Germline V gene lookup returns CDR1 LNHDA and CDR2 SQIVND (reference sequence). The CDR3 has 14 residues. DNA for the CDR3: TGTGCCAGTAGTACAGGGACAGTTAATGAAAAACTGTTTTTT. Translation: CASSTGTVNEKLFF.

This clone was detected only a few times. The junction shows a germline mismatch at one end, possibly a read error. The chain combines TRBV7-7 with TRBJ2-2; D is undetermined. This CDR3 has 15 amino acids. Germline CDR1 SSHAT, CDR2 FNYEAQ (reference sequence). In nucleotides, the CDR3 is TGTGCTAGCAGCCCTGAACCCCTCCACTCCGGGGAGCTGTTTTTT. Translated, it gives CASSPEPLHSGELFF. The variable domain in full, completed from reference TRBV7-7 and TRBJ2-2, reads GAGVSQSPRYKVTKRGQDVTLRCDPISSHATLYWYQQALGQGPEFLTYFNYEAQPDKSGLPSDRFSAERPEGSISTLTIQRTEQRDSAMYRCASSPEPLHSGELFFGEGSRLTVL.

The chain joins TRBV30 to TRBJ1-2; no clear D. Deletions cut 1 base from V and 7 bases from J, with 16 bases between. The CDR3 covers 14 residues. The V gene's germline CDR1 is GTSNPN and CDR2 SVGIG (reference sequence). The chain's CDR3 is CAWSAAAPLSGYTF. CDR3 DNA: TGTGCCTGGAGTGCGGCAGCCCCTCTCTCTGGCTACACCTTC.

The V call is TRBV11-2, the J call TRBJ1-1, with D unresolved. CDR1 SGHAT and CDR2 FQNNGV come from the germline V gene. The CDR3 runs 15 residues. V shed 2 bases and J shed 1 base, with 11 bases lying between them. The CDR3 here is CASSLSPGQNTEAFF. The CDR3 nucleotides are TGTGCCAGCAGCTTATCACCAGGCCAGAACACTGAAGCTTTCTTT. The variable domain in full, completed from reference TRBV11-2 and TRBJ1-1, reads EAGVAQSPRYKIIEKRQSVAFWCNPISGHATLYWYQQILGQGPKLLIQFQNNGVVDDSQLPKDRFSAERLKGVDSTLKIQPAKLEDSAVYLCASSLSPGQNTEAFFGQGTRLTVV.

This clone has a handful of counts. The rearrangement joins TRBV5-1 to TRBJ1-6; unclear D gene. CDR1 SGHRS and CDR2 YFSETQ come from the germline V gene. The CDR3 covers 12 residues. Trimming took off 4 bases at V and 8 bases at J, with 7 bases between the two ends. The CDR3 loop is CASSTSDSPLHF. In DNA form, the CDR3 reads TGCGCCAGCAGCACGTCTGATTCACCCCTCCACTTT.

The rearrangement joins TRBV25-1 to TRBJ2-2; possibly TRBD1 for D (6 bases). Between the trimmed V and J ends, which lost 4 bases and 3 bases, there was a span of 12 bases. This CDR3 spans 15 amino acids. Germline V lookup: CDR1 MGHDK, CDR2 SYGVNS. The CDR3 DNA reads as TGTGCCAGCAGTGTGGGGCAGGGGTACACCGGGGAGCTGTTTTTT. Protein product: CASSVGQGYTGELFF.

V gene TRBV20-1 combines with J gene TRBJ2-5; D may be TRBD2 (6 bases). The length of the CDR3 is 11 residues. Germline CDR1 reads DFQATT; CDR2 reads SNEGSKA (reference sequence). The CDR3 coding sequence is TGCAGCTGGGCTAGCGTAGAGACCCAGTACTTC. Encoded protein: CSWASVETQYF.

The chain carries TRBV4-3 and TRBJ2-6, with 8 bases aligning to TRBD1. The CDR3 runs 17 residues. J was trimmed by 0 bases and V by 0 bases; bases with no gene match: 1. CDR1 LGHNA and CDR2 YSLEER come from the germline V gene. In DNA, the CDR3 is TGCGCCAGCAGCCAAGATGGGACAGGCTCTGGGGCCAACGTCCTGACTTTC. Translated, it gives CASSQDGTGSGANVLTF.

The CDR3 loop reads CASSLGWRAEAFF. Here the CDR3 DNA reads TGTGCCAGCAGCTTGGGATGGAGGGCTGAAGCTTTCTTT. The rearrangement uses TRBV7-6 and TRBJ1-1; D gene ambiguous. V lost 3 bases and J 6 bases, leaving 11 bases between the germline ends. The CDR3 covers 13 residues. The germline V gene encodes CDR1 SGHVS and CDR2 FNYEAQ. Full variable domain (outside the CDR3, taken from reference TRBV7-6 and TRBJ1-1): GAGVSQSPRYKVTKRGQDVALRCDPISGHVSLYWYRQALGQGPEFLTYFNYEAQQDKSGLPNDRFSAERPEGSISTLTIQRTEQRDSAMYRCASSLGWRAEAFFGQGTRLTVV.

This clone was found a few times. This chain connects TRBV2 to TRBJ2-1; D is perhaps TRBD1 or TRBD2 (6 bases each). The V end lost 6 bases, the J end lost 5 bases, and 20 bases lay between the germline ends. The germline V gene has CDR1 SNHLY and CDR2 FYNNEI. CDR3 length: 16 residues. The CDR3 nucleotides read TGTGCCAGCAGCCCTCCCAGTGGGGGGCCCAACAATGAGCAGTTCTTC. This encodes CASSPPSGGPNNEQFF.

This clone appeared a single time. The rearrangement uses TRBV7-6 and TRBJ1-2; a weak D match, TRBD1 (6 bases). The CDR3 is made up of 15 amino acids. Per germline, CDR1 SGHVS and CDR2 FNYEAQ. The V gene lost 5 bases and the J gene lost 2 bases, with 15 bases spanning the gap. The CDR3 is CASSNRDNINYGYTF. The DNA of the CDR3 is TGTGCCAGCAGCAACCGGGACAACATAAACTATGGCTACACCTTC.

This clone was observed once. The chain employs TRBV7-2 and TRBJ2-2; D not resolved. CDR1 SGHTA and CDR2 FQGNSA come from the germline V gene. This CDR3 has 16 amino acids. Between the trimmed V and J ends, which lost 5 bases and 0 bases, there was a span of 13 bases. The CDR3 reads CASSQRTVTNTGELFF. CDR3 in DNA: TGTGCCAGCAGCCAACGGACCGTTACGAACACCGGGGAGCTGTTTTTT. Supplemented by reference TRBV7-2 and TRBJ2-2, the full variable domain reads GAGVSQSPSNKVTEKGKDVELRCDPISGHTALYWYRQSLGQGLEFLIYFQGNSAPDKSGLPSDRFSAERTGGSVSTLTIQRTQQEDSAVYLCASSQRTVTNTGELFFGEGSRLTVL.

This sequence joins TRBV7-8 and TRBJ1-2; 8 bases are shared with TRBD1. This CDR3 spans 15 amino acids. Losses at the gene ends were 1 base for V and 3 bases for J; bases not matched to a gene: 4. Germline values: CDR1 SGHVS, CDR2 FQNEAQ. The DNA for the CDR3 is TGTGCCAGCAGCTTAGAAGCAGGGGGCCACTATGGCTACACCTTC. Protein sequence: CASSLEAGGHYGYTF.

The sample holds one count of this clone. The V and J genes are TRBV9 and TRBJ2-1; D perhaps matches TRBD1 (6 bases). CDR1 is SGDLS and CDR2 is YYNGEE in the germline V gene. The CDR3 totals 13 residues. The V end was cut by 2 bases, the J end by 7 bases, with 10 bases between. The CDR3 DNA sequence: TGTGCCAGCAGCGTCCAACAGGGTAATGAGCAGTTCTTC. Translating it yields CASSVQQGNEQFF. Complete variable domain (other parts from reference TRBV9 and TRBJ2-1): DSGVTQTPKHLITATGQRVTLRCSPRSGDLSVYWYQQSLDQGLQFLIQYYNGEERAKGNILERFSAQQFPDLHSELNLSSLELGDSALYFCASSVQQGNEQFFGPGTRLTVL.

The chain recombines TRBV19 with TRBJ2-4; the D gene is possibly TRBD1 (7 bases). Trimming removed 4 bases from V and 3 bases from J, with 16 bases in between. Germline CDR1 LNHDA, CDR2 SQIVND (reference sequence). This CDR3 is 16 amino acids long. The DNA for the CDR3 is TGTGCCAGTAGTAACCCAGGGGGGATTGACAAAAACATTCAGTACTTC. Its translation is CASSNPGGIDKNIQYF. Complete variable domain (other parts from reference TRBV19 and TRBJ2-4): DGGITQSPKYLFRKEGQNVTLSCEQNLNHDAMYWYRQDPGQGLRLIYYSQIVNDFQKGDIAEGYSVSREKKESFPLTVTSAQKNPTAFYLCASSNPGGIDKNIQYFGAGTRLSVL.

V is TRBV5-5 and J is TRBJ1-4, with a tentative D call TRBD1 (6 bases). Between the trimmed V and J ends, which lost 5 bases and 6 bases, there was a span of 17 bases. In germline, CDR1 is SGHKS, CDR2 YYEKEE (reference sequence). The CDR3 covers 15 residues. CDR3 loop: CASRLQGRRDEKLFF. CDR3 in DNA: TGTGCCAGCAGGCTACAGGGAAGGAGGGATGAAAAACTGTTTTTT.

This chain links TRBV6-1 with TRBJ1-2; a possible D gene is TRBD1 (6 bases). This CDR3 contains 14 residues. Trimming stripped 5 bases from V and 6 bases from J, with 16 bases between. From germline, CDR1 is MNHNS and CDR2 SASEGT. The CDR3 protein is CASSWGAGDDGYTF. The CDR3 DNA follows: TGTGCCAGCAGTTGGGGGGCAGGGGATGATGGCTACACCTTC.

The chain carries TRBV19 and TRBJ2-6; unclear D gene. CDR3 length: 14 residues. V lost 5 bases to trimming and J lost 0 bases, with 5 bases between them. Germline V lookup: CDR1 LNHDA, CDR2 SQIVND (reference sequence). CDR3 in DNA: TGTGCCAGTAGTGTGATCTCTGGGGCCAACGTCCTGACTTTC. Translation gives CASSVISGANVLTF. Filled out from reference TRBV19 and TRBJ2-6, the complete variable domain reads DGGITQSPKYLFRKEGQNVTLSCEQNLNHDAMYWYRQDPGQGLRLIYYSQIVNDFQKGDIAEGYSVSREKKESFPLTVTSAQKNPTAFYLCASSVISGANVLTFGAGSRLTVL.

The rearrangement joins TRBV19 to TRBJ1-1; 7 bases line up with TRBD1. The CDR3 runs to 14 residues. Looked up from germline, CDR1 is LNHDA and CDR2 is SQIVND (reference sequence). J gave up 5 bases and V 4 bases, and 7 bases lay outside the gene matches. The DNA for the CDR3 is TGTGCCAGTAGTAGGACACCCAGGGGGACTGAAGCTTTCTTT. Amino acid sequence: CASSRTPRGTEAFF. The whole variable domain, remainder taken from reference TRBV19 and TRBJ1-1, is DGGITQSPKYLFRKEGQNVTLSCEQNLNHDAMYWYRQDPGQGLRLIYYSQIVNDFQKGDIAEGYSVSREKKESFPLTVTSAQKNPTAFYLCASSRTPRGTEAFFGQGTRLTVV.

The V and J genes are TRBV6-5 and TRBJ1-1; maybe TRBD1 (5 bases). Germline CDR1 is MNHEY and CDR2 is SVGAGI. Trimming pared 0 bases from V and 7 bases from J, leaving 12 bases between. This CDR3 spans 14 amino acids. Here the CDR3 DNA reads TGTGCCAGCAGTTACTCGCGGGGGAATGGTGAAGCTTTCTTT. This translates into CASSYSRGNGEAFF.

This clone was detected a few times. The rearrangement uses TRBV2 and TRBJ1-1; D possibly corresponds to TRBD1 (5 bases). This CDR3 has 14 amino acids. Germline loops: CDR1 SNHLY, CDR2 FYNNEI. Trimming removed 8 bases at V and 0 bases at J, with 13 bases between. CDR3 loop: CASRGGRVNTEAFF. For the CDR3, the DNA is TGTGCCAGCCGGGGTGGCAGGGTGAACACTGAAGCTTTCTTT.

CDR3 residues: CASSHLTGRNTEAFF. The CDR3 DNA follows: TGTGCCAGCAGCCACCTGACAGGGAGGAACACTGAAGCTTTCTTT. The V call is TRBV14, the J call TRBJ1-1; TRBD1 matches at 7 bases. Germline V gene data show CDR1 as SGHDN and CDR2 as FVKESK. The ends lost 3 bases at V and 1 base at J; junction bases unmatched: 5. There are 15 residues in the CDR3.

The chain uses TRBV18 and TRBJ1-1; D call uncertain. Per germline, CDR1 KGHSH and CDR2 LQKENI. V was pared by 2 bases and J by 1 base, with 8 bases between. The CDR3 spans 14 residues. The CDR3 is CASSPFMENTEAFF. The CDR3 nucleotides are TGTGCCAGCTCACCATTTATGGAGAACACTGAAGCTTTCTTT.

V gene TRBV7-2 combines with J gene TRBJ1-5; D may be TRBD1 (5 bases). Germline lookup yields CDR1 SGHTA and CDR2 FQGNSA. The CDR3 length is 13 residues. V was cut by 2 bases and J by 5 bases, with 7 bases left in between. CDR3 coding DNA: TGTGCCAGCAGCTTATGGGGGGATCAGCCCCAGCATTTT. Protein product: CASSLWGDQPQHF.